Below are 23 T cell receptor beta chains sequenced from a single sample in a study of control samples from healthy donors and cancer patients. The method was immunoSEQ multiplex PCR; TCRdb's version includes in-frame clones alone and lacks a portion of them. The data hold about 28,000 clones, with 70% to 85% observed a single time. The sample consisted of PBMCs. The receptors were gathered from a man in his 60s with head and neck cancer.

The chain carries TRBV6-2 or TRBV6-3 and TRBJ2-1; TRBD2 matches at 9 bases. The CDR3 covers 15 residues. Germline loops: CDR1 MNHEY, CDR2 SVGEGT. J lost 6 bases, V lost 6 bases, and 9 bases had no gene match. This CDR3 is CASSPLREGGNEQFF. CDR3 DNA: TGTGCCAGCAGCCCTTTGCGGGAGGGGGGCAATGAGCAGTTCTTC.

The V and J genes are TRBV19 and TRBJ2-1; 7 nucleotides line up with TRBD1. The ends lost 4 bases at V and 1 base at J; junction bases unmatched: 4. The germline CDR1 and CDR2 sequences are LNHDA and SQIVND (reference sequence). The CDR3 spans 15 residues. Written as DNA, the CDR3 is TGTGCCAGTAGTACGCAACAGGGGTCCTACAATGAGCAGTTCTTC. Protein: CASSTQQGSYNEQFF.

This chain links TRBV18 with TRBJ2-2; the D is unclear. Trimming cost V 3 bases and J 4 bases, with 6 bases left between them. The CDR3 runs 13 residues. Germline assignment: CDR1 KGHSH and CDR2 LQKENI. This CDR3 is CASSPFFTGELFF. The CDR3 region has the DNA TGTGCCAGCTCACCGTTTTTCACCGGGGAGCTGTTTTTT.

The DNA for the CDR3 is TGTGCCACCAGCAGAGATCGGGCGGGAGCCGAGCAGTACTTC. This gives the protein CATSRDRAGAEQYF. The chain recombines TRBV15 with TRBJ2-7, with 7 positions matching TRBD2. V lost 0 bases to trimming and J lost 6 bases; unmatched junction nucleotides: 5. The CDR3 covers 14 residues. Germline CDR1 and CDR2: LNHNV and YYDKDF (reference sequence).

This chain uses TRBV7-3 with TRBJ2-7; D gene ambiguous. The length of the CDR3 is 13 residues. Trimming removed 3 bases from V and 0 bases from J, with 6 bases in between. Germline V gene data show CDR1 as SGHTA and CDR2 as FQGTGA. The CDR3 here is CASSFARSYEQYF. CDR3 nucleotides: TGTGCCAGCAGCTTCGCACGCTCCTACGAGCAGTACTTC.

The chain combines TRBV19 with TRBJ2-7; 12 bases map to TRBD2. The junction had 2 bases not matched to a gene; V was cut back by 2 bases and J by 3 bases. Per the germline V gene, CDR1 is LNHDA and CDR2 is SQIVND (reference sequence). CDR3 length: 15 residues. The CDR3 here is CASSIRTSGDYEQYF. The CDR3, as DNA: TGTGCCAGTAGTATAAGGACTAGCGGGGACTACGAGCAGTACTTC.

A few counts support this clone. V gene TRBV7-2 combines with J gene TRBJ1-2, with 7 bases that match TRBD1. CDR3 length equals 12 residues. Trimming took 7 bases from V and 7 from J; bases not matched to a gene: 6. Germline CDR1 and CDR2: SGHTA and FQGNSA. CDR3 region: CASTRQGGGYTF. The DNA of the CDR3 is TGTGCCAGCACCAGACAGGGCGGTGGCTACACCTTC.

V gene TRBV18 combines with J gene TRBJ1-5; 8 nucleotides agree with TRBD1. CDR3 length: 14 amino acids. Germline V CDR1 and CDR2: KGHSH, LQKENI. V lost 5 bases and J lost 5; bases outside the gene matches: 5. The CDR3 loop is CASSKDRADQPQHF. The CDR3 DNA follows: TGTGCCAGCTCAAAGGACAGGGCCGATCAGCCCCAGCATTTT. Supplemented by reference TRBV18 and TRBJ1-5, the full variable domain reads NAGVMQNPRHLVRRRGQEARLRCSPMKGHSHVYWYRQLPEEGLKFMVYLQKENIIDESGMPKERFSAEFPKEGPSILRIQQVVRGDSAAYFCASSKDRADQPQHFGDGTRLSIL.

The CDR3 DNA sequence: TGCGCCAGCAGCTTGGGGCCGACGAGCTCCTACGAGCAGTACTTC. Amino acid sequence: CASSLGPTSSYEQYF. The chain is built from TRBV5-1 and TRBJ2-7; D unresolved. The CDR3 loop spans 15 amino acids. Germline CDR1 and CDR2: SGHRS and YFSETQ. Trimming stripped 0 bases from V and 0 bases from J, with 10 bases between.

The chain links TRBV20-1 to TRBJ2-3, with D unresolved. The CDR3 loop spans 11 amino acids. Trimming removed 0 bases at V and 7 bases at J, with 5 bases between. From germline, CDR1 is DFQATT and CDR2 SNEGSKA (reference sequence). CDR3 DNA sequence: TGCAGTGCTAGAGATCAGAATACGCAGTATTTT. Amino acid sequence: CSARDQNTQYF.

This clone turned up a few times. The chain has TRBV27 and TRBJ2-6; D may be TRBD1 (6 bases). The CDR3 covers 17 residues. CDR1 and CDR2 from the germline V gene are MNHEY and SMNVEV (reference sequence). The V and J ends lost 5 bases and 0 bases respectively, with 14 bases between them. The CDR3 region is CASSTQGIGSGANVLTF. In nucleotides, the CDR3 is TGTGCCAGCAGTACACAGGGCATAGGCTCTGGGGCCAACGTCCTGACTTTC.

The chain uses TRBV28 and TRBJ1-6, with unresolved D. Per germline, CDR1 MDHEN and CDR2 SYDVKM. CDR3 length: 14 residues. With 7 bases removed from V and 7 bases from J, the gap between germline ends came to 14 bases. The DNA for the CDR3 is TGTGCCAGCACCCACTTGGGTTCCAATTCACCCCTCCACTTT. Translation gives CASTHLGSNSPLHF.

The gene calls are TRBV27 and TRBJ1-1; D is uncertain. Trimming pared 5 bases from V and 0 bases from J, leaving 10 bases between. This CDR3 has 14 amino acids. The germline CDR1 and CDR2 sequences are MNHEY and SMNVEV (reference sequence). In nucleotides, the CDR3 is TGTGCCAGCAGTACCCCGGAGCTGAACACTGAAGCTTTCTTT. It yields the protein CASSTPELNTEAFF.

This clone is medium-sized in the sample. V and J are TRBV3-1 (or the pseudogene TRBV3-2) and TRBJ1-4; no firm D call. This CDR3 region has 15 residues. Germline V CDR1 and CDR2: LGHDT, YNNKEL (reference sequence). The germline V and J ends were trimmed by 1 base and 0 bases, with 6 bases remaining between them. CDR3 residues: CASSQGGTTNEKLFF. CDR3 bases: TGTGCCAGCAGCCAAGGAGGAACAACTAATGAAAAACTGTTTTTT.

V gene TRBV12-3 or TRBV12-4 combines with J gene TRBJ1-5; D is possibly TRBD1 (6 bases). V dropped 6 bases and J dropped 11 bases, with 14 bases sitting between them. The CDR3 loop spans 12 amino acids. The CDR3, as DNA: TGTGCCAGCAGCCTCGGGGGCGTCTCCCAGCATTTT. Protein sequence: CASSLGGVSQHF.

CDR3 sequence: CASCTGTNEQFF. DNA of the CDR3: TGTGCCAGCTGTACAGGGACCAATGAGCAGTTCTTC. This chain connects TRBV27 to TRBJ2-1, with a tentative D call TRBD1 (6 bases). Trimming removed 8 bases from V and 6 bases from J, with 11 bases in between. The CDR3 is made up of 12 amino acids. Germline assignment: CDR1 MNHEY and CDR2 SMNVEV (reference sequence).

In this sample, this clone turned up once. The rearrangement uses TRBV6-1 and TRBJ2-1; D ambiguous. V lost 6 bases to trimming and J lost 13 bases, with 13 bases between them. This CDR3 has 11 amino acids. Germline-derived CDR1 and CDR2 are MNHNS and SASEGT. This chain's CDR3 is CASRGRGNQFF. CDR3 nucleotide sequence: TGTGCCAGCAGAGGGCGAGGAAATCAGTTCTTC.

The CDR3 is CASTDQGGTSGNTIYF. CDR3 nucleotides: TGTGCCAGCACAGACCAGGGGGGGACCTCTGGAAACACCATATATTTT. This chain links TRBV6-6 with TRBJ1-3; 7 nucleotides align to TRBD1. Germline values: CDR1 MNHNY, CDR2 SVGAGI (reference sequence). The CDR3 consists of 16 residues. The ends lost 7 bases at V and 0 bases at J; junction bases unmatched: 9.

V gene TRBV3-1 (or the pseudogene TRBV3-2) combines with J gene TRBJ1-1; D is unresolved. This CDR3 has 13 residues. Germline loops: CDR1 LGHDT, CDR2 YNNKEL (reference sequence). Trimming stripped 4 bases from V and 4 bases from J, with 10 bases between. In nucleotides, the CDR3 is TGTGCCAGCAGCCCAGCGGTGGCCACTGAAGCTTTCTTT. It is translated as CASSPAVATEAFF.

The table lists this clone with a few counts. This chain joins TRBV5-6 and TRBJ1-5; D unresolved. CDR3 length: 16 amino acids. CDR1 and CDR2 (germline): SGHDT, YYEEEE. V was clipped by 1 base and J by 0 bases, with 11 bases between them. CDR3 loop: CASSLWAGYSNQPQHF. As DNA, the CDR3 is TGTGCCAGCAGCTTGTGGGCCGGTTATAGCAATCAGCCCCAGCATTTT.

CDR3 loop: CASTIGVNTGELFF. The CDR3, as DNA: TGTGCCAGTACGATCGGTGTGAACACCGGGGAGCTGTTTTTT. The J gene is TRBJ2-2, the V gene TRBV19; D ambiguous. Between the trimmed V and J ends, which lost 7 bases and 1 base, there was a span of 10 bases. The CDR3 has 14 amino acids. CDR1 and CDR2 from the germline V gene are LNHDA and SQIVND (reference sequence).

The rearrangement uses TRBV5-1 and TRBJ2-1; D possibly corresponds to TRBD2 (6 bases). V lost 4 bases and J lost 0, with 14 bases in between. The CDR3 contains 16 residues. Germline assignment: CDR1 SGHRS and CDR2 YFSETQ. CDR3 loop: CASSREQASSYNEQFF. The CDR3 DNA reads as TGCGCCAGCAGCCGGGAGCAAGCGAGCTCCTACAATGAGCAGTTCTTC. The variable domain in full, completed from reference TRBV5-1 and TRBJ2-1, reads KAGVTQTPRYLIKTRGQQVTLSCSPISGHRSVSWYQQTPGQGLQFLFEYFSETQRNKGNFPGRFSGRQFSNSRSEMNVSTLELGDSALYLCASSREQASSYNEQFFGPGTRLTVL.

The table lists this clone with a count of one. The CDR3 DNA sequence: TGTGCCAGCAGCTTAGCACCTATCCTATTCTTC. Translating gives CASSLAPILFF. The chain joins TRBV7-2 to TRBJ2-1, with unresolved D. Trimming took 0 bases from V and 16 from J, leaving 10 bases between them. Germline CDR1 SGHTA, CDR2 FQGNSA. The CDR3 consists of 11 residues.